The 24 T cell receptor beta chains below all came from one sample that was sequenced in a study of T-cell reconstitution after alpha-beta-depleted transplantation in children. Using unique molecular identifiers, the investigators prepared the TCRbeta library. TCRdb re-analysed the PCR reads in MiXCR, keeping a single row per CDR3 protein. Here the sample spans some 600,000 distinct CDR3 sequences, 10% to 15% being singletons. Sample: PBMCs, mostly from graft donor cells, taken 360 days after TCRalphabeta/CD19-depleted stem cell transplant. These receptors were collected from a male patient between 5 and 17 years old who had a stem cell transplant for acute myeloid leukemia, so the T cells may come from the graft donor.

This clonotype has a single count. The J gene is TRBJ2-4, the V gene TRBV28, with TRBD2 matching 7 bases. From germline, CDR1 is MDHEN and CDR2 SYDVKM. The CDR3 length is 20 residues. V lost 2 bases, J lost 2 bases, and 18 bases stayed unmatched. CDR3 sequence reads: CASSLMRGGEGALSKNIQYF. Written as DNA, the CDR3 is TGTGCCAGCAGTTTAATGAGGGGAGGGGAAGGGGCCCTATCCAAAAACATTCAGTACTTC.

The sample holds a few counts of this clonotype. The gene calls are TRBV29-1 and TRBJ1-5, with D tentatively TRBD1 (6 bases). Germline CDR1 is SQVTM and CDR2 is ANQGSEA. This CDR3 has 13 amino acids. Deletions cut 4 bases from V and 2 bases from J, with 9 bases between. The CDR3 DNA sequence: TGCAGCGTTGGGGGGGCTGGCAATCAGCCCCAGCATTTT. This translates into CSVGGAGNQPQHF. The full variable domain, with the rest looked up from reference TRBV29-1 and TRBJ1-5, is SAVISQKPSRDICQRGTSLTIQCQVDSQVTMMFWYRQQPGQSLTLIATANQGSEATYESGFVIDKFPISRPNLTFSTLTVSNMSPEDSSIYLCSVGGAGNQPQHFGDGTRLSIL.

This clonotype was counted ten times or more. J is TRBJ1-1 and V is TRBV20-1, with D unclear. CDR1 and CDR2 from the germline V gene are DFQATT and SNEGSKA (reference sequence). This CDR3 contains 12 residues. Trimming shortened V by 0 bases and J by 6 bases, and 8 bases separated the two germline ends. The chain's CDR3 is CSAREGSAEAFF. The CDR3 DNA reads TGCAGTGCTAGAGAGGGTTCGGCTGAAGCTTTCTTT.

At least ten counts were recorded for this clonotype. The genes are TRBV25-1 and TRBJ2-7, with 7 bases fitting TRBD2. Looked up from germline, CDR1 is MGHDK and CDR2 is SYGVNS. This CDR3 region has 15 residues. V lost 5 bases, J lost 3 bases, and 10 bases stayed unmatched. The CDR3: CASSRSWGGGYEQYF. CDR3 in DNA: TGTGCCAGCAGTCGATCCTGGGGGGGAGGCTACGAGCAGTACTTC.

The rearrangement links TRBV14 to TRBJ1-1; D remains ambiguous. The CDR3 consists of 16 residues. Germline V gives CDR1 SGHDN, CDR2 FVKESK. Trimming removed 1 base at V and 2 bases at J, with 14 bases between. The CDR3 sequence is CASSQVVTPVNTEAFF. CDR3 sequence (DNA): TGTGCCAGCAGCCAAGTTGTTACACCCGTTAACACTGAAGCTTTCTTT.

The rearrangement uses TRBV27 and TRBJ2-7, with D possibly TRBD2 on 6 matching bases. The CDR3 is 13 amino acids. CDR1 and CDR2 (germline): MNHEY, SMNVEV (reference sequence). V was pared by 6 bases and J by 5 bases, with 14 bases between. CDR3 loop: CASRGGARDEQYF. In DNA, the CDR3 is TGTGCCAGCAGAGGCGGGGCGCGCGACGAGCAGTACTTC.

This clonotype came up many times. J is TRBJ2-1 and V is TRBV24-1; 8 positions match TRBD2. Germline CDR1 reads KGHDR; CDR2 reads SFDVKD. The CDR3 extends over 19 amino acids. V dropped 1 base and J dropped 0; count of bases not matched to a gene: 10. CDR3 in amino acids: CATSDFPLTSGLSYNEQFF. The CDR3 DNA reads TGTGCCACCAGTGATTTCCCCTTAACTAGCGGCCTCTCCTACAATGAGCAGTTCTTC.

This clonotype was counted only a few times. V gene TRBV29-1 combines with J gene TRBJ2-1; TRBD1 or TRBD2 may be the D gene (5 bases each). Trimming pared 7 bases from V and 7 bases from J, leaving 14 bases between. Germline V gives CDR1 SQVTM, CDR2 ANQGSEA. The CDR3 sequence is 12 residues long. The CDR3 protein is CSGGPGGNEQFF. CDR3 nucleotide sequence: TGCAGCGGGGGACCCGGCGGAAATGAGCAGTTCTTC.

This chain connects TRBV29-1 to TRBJ2-3; TRBD1 matches 9 bases. The CDR3 contains 14 residues. The trim removed 3 bases at V and 4 bases at J, leaving 5 bases unmatched. CDR1 is SQVTM, CDR2 ANQGSEA, per germline. CDR3 DNA sequence: TGCAGCGTTGAGGACAGGGGTTTCGCAGATACGCAGTATTTT. This sequence encodes CSVEDRGFADTQYF.

V is TRBV6-4 and J is TRBJ2-3; 9 positions match TRBD2. V shed 8 bases and J 4 bases; nucleotides not matched to a gene: 13. The CDR3 is 16 amino acids. The germline gives CDR1 MRHNA, CDR2 SNTAGT. CDR3 sequence: CASGWIAGEGPDTQYF. For the CDR3, the DNA is TGTGCCAGCGGATGGATAGCGGGAGAGGGACCAGATACGCAGTATTTT.

J is TRBJ1-6 and V is TRBV20-1; possible D gene TRBD1, 6 bases. CDR1 DFQATT and CDR2 SNEGSKA come from the germline V gene (reference sequence). Between the trimmed V and J ends, which lost 4 bases and 6 bases, there was a span of 13 bases. CDR3 size: 14 residues. CDR3 protein: CSATRTATNSPLHF. Written as DNA, the CDR3 is TGCAGTGCTACCAGGACAGCCACTAATTCACCCCTCCACTTT.

This clonotype was found a few times. The rearrangement uses TRBV28 and TRBJ1-4, with D possibly being TRBD1 (5 bases). Trimming removed 7 bases at V and 10 bases at J, with 10 bases between. CDR3 length equals 11 residues. Germline assignment: CDR1 MDHEN and CDR2 SYDVKM. The CDR3 sequence is CASNTQGKLFF. The CDR3 region has the DNA TGTGCCAGCAACACCCAGGGAAAACTGTTTTTT. Supplemented by reference TRBV28 and TRBJ1-4, the full variable domain reads DVKVTQSSRYLVKRTGEKVFLECVQDMDHENMFWYRQDPGLGLRLIYFSYDVKMKEKGDIPEGYSVSREKKERFSLILESASTNQTSMYLCASNTQGKLFFGSGTQLSVL.

The chain combines TRBV29-1 with TRBJ2-5; 10 positions agree with TRBD1. Germline loops: CDR1 SQVTM, CDR2 ANQGSEA. The CDR3 is 12 amino acids. With V trimmed by 7 bases and J by 2 bases, 1 base remained unmatched. CDR3 nucleotides: TGCAGCGGGGACAGGGGACAAGAGACCCAGTACTTC. This gives the protein CSGDRGQETQYF. The variable domain in full, completed from reference TRBV29-1 and TRBJ2-5, reads SAVISQKPSRDICQRGTSLTIQCQVDSQVTMMFWYRQQPGQSLTLIATANQGSEATYESGFVIDKFPISRPNLTFSTLTVSNMSPEDSSIYLCSGDRGQETQYFGPGTRLLVL.

In this sample, this clonotype turned up a few times. The genes are TRBV6-5 and TRBJ2-5; 8 bases fit TRBD2. This CDR3 region has 16 residues. The junction had 7 bases not matched to a gene; V was cut back by 2 bases and J by 2 bases. Germline assignment: CDR1 MNHEY and CDR2 SVGAGI. The CDR3 coding sequence is TGTGCCAGCAGTTACAGTAGCGGGACATATCAAGAGACCCAGTACTTC. Translation gives CASSYSSGTYQETQYF.

This clonotype has a handful of counts. The chain recombines TRBV6-5 with TRBJ2-3; 7 positions agree with TRBD2. CDR1 and CDR2 (germline): MNHEY, SVGAGI. This CDR3 spans 19 amino acids. V was pared by 2 bases and J by 0 bases, with 14 bases of the junction left unmatched. The CDR3 bases are TGTGCCAGCAGTTACCCCTCCCCACGGGCGGGAGTAAGCACAGATACGCAGTATTTT. Translated, it gives CASSYPSPRAGVSTDTQYF.

This clonotype was recorded a few times. The chain couples TRBV5-1 to TRBJ2-1; maybe TRBD2 (6 bases). V was pared by 0 bases and J by 4 bases, with 11 bases between. This CDR3 comprises 15 residues. Per the germline V gene, CDR1 is SGHRS and CDR2 is YFSETQ. The CDR3 DNA reads as TGCGCCAGCAGCTTGGGTGGTAGCGGTTACAATGAGCAGTTCTTC. It codes for CASSLGGSGYNEQFF.

The J gene is TRBJ2-3, the V gene TRBV7-3; D is uncertain. This CDR3 is built from 15 residues. Per the germline V gene, CDR1 is SGHTA and CDR2 is FQGTGA. The ends were cut back, 2 bases at V and 0 bases at J, with 9 bases in the middle. The CDR3 loop reads CASSLGQESTDTQYF. For the CDR3, the DNA is TGTGCCAGCAGCTTAGGCCAGGAAAGCACAGATACGCAGTATTTT.

This sequence joins TRBV21-1 and TRBJ1-1; the table's TRBD1 call for D was not verified on the DNA. TRBV21-1 is an annotated pseudogene. This CDR3 contains 13 residues. CDR3 protein: CASSEPGYPEAFF. CDR3 DNA: TGTGCCAGCAGCGAGCCCGGGTACCCAGAAGCTTTCTTT.

This clonotype was observed many times. The chain links TRBV29-1 to TRBJ2-7, with D hard to call. Trimming took 5 bases from V and 2 from J, leaving 13 bases between them. This CDR3 region has 13 residues. Germline loops: CDR1 SQVTM, CDR2 ANQGSEA. The CDR3 sequence is CSVSRTVPYEQYF. CDR3 in DNA: TGCAGCGTTTCCAGGACGGTCCCCTACGAGCAGTACTTC.

This clonotype came up a few times. This chain uses TRBV24-1 with TRBJ2-7, with 10 bases aligning to TRBD1. CDR3 size: 15 residues. CDR1 is KGHDR and CDR2 is SFDVKD in the germline V gene. V was pared by 3 bases and J by 4 bases, with 5 bases of the junction left unmatched. DNA of the CDR3: TGTGCCACCAGTGATCAGGGGACAGGGGCGTACGAGCAGTACTTC. This encodes CATSDQGTGAYEQYF.

V gene TRBV7-3 combines with J gene TRBJ2-1; 10 bases map to TRBD2. The CDR3 is 15 residues long. CDR1 and CDR2 (germline): SGHTA, FQGTGA. Losses at the gene ends were 1 base for V and 6 bases for J; bases not matched to a gene: 3. CDR3 loop: CASSLKGLASNEQFF. The CDR3 DNA follows: TGTGCCAGCAGCTTAAAGGGACTAGCGAGCAATGAGCAGTTCTTC.

This chain uses TRBV29-1 with TRBJ1-1; the D is unclear. This CDR3 is built from 13 residues. CDR1 and CDR2 from the germline V gene are SQVTM and ANQGSEA. V was shortened by 1 base and J by 2 bases, with 8 bases between the two germline ends. CDR3 residues: CSVEGGSNTEAFF. Here the CDR3 DNA reads TGCAGCGTTGAAGGCGGGAGTAACACTGAAGCTTTCTTT.

The V gene is TRBV5-5, the J gene TRBJ2-1; D may be TRBD2 (5 bases). The V gene's germline CDR1 is SGHKS and CDR2 YYEKEE (reference sequence). The CDR3 is 13 residues long. Trimming removed 5 bases from V and 9 bases from J, with 15 bases in between. As DNA, the CDR3 is TGTGCCAGCAGACCATCTAGCTTCAGTGAGCAGTTCTTC. Translating it yields CASRPSSFSEQFF.

This clonotype has only a few counts. This rearrangement joins TRBV12-5 to TRBJ1-1; 10 positions match TRBD1. The CDR3 is 16 amino acids. Per germline, CDR1 LGHNT and CDR2 FRNRAP. Germline trimming cut 0 bases from V and 5 bases from J; bases unmatched to any gene: 6. The CDR3 loop reads CASGLVRGTGVTEAFF. The CDR3 region has the DNA TGTGCTAGTGGTTTGGTACGGGGGACAGGGGTAACTGAAGCTTTCTTT. Supplemented by reference TRBV12-5 and TRBJ1-1, the full variable domain reads DARVTQTPRHKVTEMGQEVTMRCQPILGHNTVFWYRQTMMQGLELLAYFRNRAPLDDSGMPKDRFSAEMPDATLATLKIQPSEPRDSAVYFCASGLVRGTGVTEAFFGQGTRLTVV.